This T cell receptor (beta chain) was sequenced during a study of PD-1 blockade in classical Hodgkin lymphoma. Across the study: Patients were given intravenous nivolumab, 3 mg/kg, every 2 weeks.

Assay: immunoSEQ multiplex PCR; the TCRdb copy retains only in-frame clones and omits some. The data show some 100,000 clones, 92% seen once. Every patient had relapsed following autologous stem cell transplantation, and cohorts differed in brentuximab vedotin exposure. Best response was recorded as complete response, partial response or progressive disease. Germline CDR1 and CDR2: GTSNPN and SVGIG (reference sequence). Trimming left V 1 base short and J 7 bases short, with 10 bases between. This CDR3 is 12 amino acids long. Study-level findings and limits: Patients with an early start, nivolumab under 1 year after ASCT, were excluded.

Worth noting for this clone: The antigen is unknown.

The TCR comes from a human donor with classical Hodgkin lymphoma. The V gene is TRBV30, the J gene TRBJ2-5; D call uncertain. Specimen: peripheral blood mononuclear cells (PBMCs), collected at baseline. The CDR3 bases are TGTGCCTGGAGTGCTCGTCGGAGGACCCAGTACTTC. This encodes CAWSARRRTQYF.